One sample yielded the 26 T cell receptor beta chains listed below, sequenced in a study of T cell responses to AZD1222 COVID-19 vaccine. Sequencing was performed with immunoSEQ multiplex PCR; in TCRdb, only in-frame clones are kept and a portion is missing. The repertoire has some 150,000 clones, about 94% of them found once; the top ten carry about 5.1%. The sequences come from peripheral blood, collected on day 0 of AZD1222 vaccination. Receptors originate from an adult in good health.

This clone was counted a single time. This chain uses TRBV9 with TRBJ2-1; 7 bases map to TRBD1. The CDR3 spans 16 residues. V was pared by 5 bases and J by 7 bases, with 15 bases of the junction left unmatched. CDR1 is SGDLS, CDR2 YYNGEE, per germline. The CDR3 loop reads CASSLRQGVSENEQFF. The CDR3 DNA reads TGTGCCAGCAGTCTCCGACAGGGAGTTAGCGAAAATGAGCAGTTCTTC.

The chain is built from TRBV7-9 and TRBJ2-1, with 10 bases identical to TRBD2. The CDR3 spans 18 residues. Germline V gene sequence: CDR1 SEHNR, CDR2 FQNEAQ (reference sequence). V was pared by 5 bases and J by 0 bases, with 10 bases of the junction left unmatched. The CDR3 spells CASSPPGLAMSSYNEQFF. The CDR3 DNA reads as TGTGCCAGCAGCCCTCCGGGACTAGCGATGAGCTCCTACAATGAGCAGTTCTTC.

The chain combines TRBV7-9 with TRBJ2-1; D call uncertain. The CDR3 has 15 amino acids. Trimming stripped 2 bases from V and 4 bases from J, with 12 bases between. Germline V gene sequence: CDR1 SEHNR, CDR2 FQNEAQ (reference sequence). The DNA of the CDR3 is TGTGCCAGCAGCTTAAAAGGTCCCGAGTACAATGAGCAGTTCTTC. Its protein is CASSLKGPEYNEQFF.

The chain couples TRBV2 to TRBJ2-7; TRBD2 matches 12 bases. After removal of 1 base from V and 7 bases from J, the junction contained 2 bases not matched to a gene. Germline CDR1 and CDR2: SNHLY and FYNNEI. This CDR3 has 14 residues. CDR3 in DNA: TGTGCCAGCAGTGAAGGACTAGCGGGAGTTGAGCAGTACTTC. Residues: CASSEGLAGVEQYF.

This chain uses TRBV12-5 with TRBJ2-3; the D is unclear. Deletions cut 5 bases from V and 0 bases from J, with 3 bases between. The germline V gene encodes CDR1 LGHNT and CDR2 FRNRAP. The CDR3 contains 12 residues. The CDR3 here is CASGPSTDTQYF. CDR3 nucleotides: TGTGCTAGTGGTCCCAGCACAGATACGCAGTATTTT. Supplemented by reference TRBV12-5 and TRBJ2-3, the full variable domain reads DARVTQTPRHKVTEMGQEVTMRCQPILGHNTVFWYRQTMMQGLELLAYFRNRAPLDDSGMPKDRFSAEMPDATLATLKIQPSEPRDSAVYFCASGPSTDTQYFGPGTRLTVL.

This chain uses TRBV2 with TRBJ2-5; TRBD2 is a possible D gene (6 bases). V was trimmed by 2 bases and J by 5 bases, leaving 9 bases between them. The CDR3 runs 13 residues. In germline, CDR1 is SNHLY, CDR2 FYNNEI. The chain's CDR3 is CASSEYSGETQYF. The CDR3 DNA reads as TGTGCCAGCAGTGAATACAGCGGGGAGACCCAGTACTTC.

This chain connects TRBV18 to TRBJ2-3; D uncertain. Trimming removed 2 bases from V and 0 bases from J, with 15 bases in between. Germline V gene data show CDR1 as KGHSH and CDR2 as LQKENI. CDR3 size: 17 residues. CDR3 bases: TGTGCCAGCTCACCATGGGCAGCGAAACGGAGCACAGATACGCAGTATTTT. Its translation is CASSPWAAKRSTDTQYF.

The chain is built from TRBV7-8 and TRBJ2-5; possibly TRBD1 or TRBD2 for D (5 bases each). This CDR3 region has 13 residues. V was trimmed by 5 bases and J by 2 bases, leaving 9 bases between them. Germline V gene sequence: CDR1 SGHVS, CDR2 FQNEAQ. CDR3 residues: CASSPGRQETQYF. DNA of the CDR3: TGTGCCAGCAGCCCGGGACGGCAAGAGACCCAGTACTTC.

This chain uses TRBV4-1 with TRBJ2-7; no reliable D call. V lost 0 bases and J 0 bases, leaving 6 bases between the germline ends. The CDR3 runs to 14 residues. The germline gives CDR1 MGHRA, CDR2 YSYEKL. The CDR3 spells CASSQDPISYEQYF. CDR3 nucleotides: TGCGCCAGCAGCCAAGACCCCATCTCCTACGAGCAGTACTTC.

The chain's CDR3 is CASSQVTGSGAEAFF. The CDR3 DNA reads TGCGCCAGCAGCCAAGTAACAGGGAGCGGGGCTGAAGCTTTCTTT. V is TRBV4-1 and J is TRBJ1-1; D may be TRBD1 (6 bases). V dropped 1 base and J dropped 6 bases, with 15 bases sitting between them. Per the germline V gene, CDR1 is MGHRA and CDR2 is YSYEKL. The CDR3 loop spans 15 amino acids.

This clone was counted between two and nine times. This sequence joins TRBV30 and TRBJ1-5; the D gene is possibly TRBD1 (6 bases). V lost 0 bases and J 11 bases, leaving 14 bases between the germline ends. Germline V gives CDR1 GTSNPN, CDR2 SVGIG (reference sequence). The CDR3 spans 13 residues. Written as DNA, the CDR3 is TGTGCCTGGAGTGTACAGGGTACAGAAACCCAGCATTTT. This sequence encodes CAWSVQGTETQHF.

V and J are TRBV5-6 and TRBJ1-3; D is undetermined. From germline, CDR1 is SGHDT and CDR2 YYEEEE. The CDR3 sequence is 15 residues long. The V and J ends lost 1 base and 0 bases respectively, with 8 bases between them. CDR3 residues: CASSLTGYSGNTIYF. The DNA for the CDR3 is TGTGCCAGCAGCTTGACGGGGTACTCTGGAAACACCATATATTTT. The full variable domain, rest sourced from reference TRBV5-6 and TRBJ1-3, is DAGVTQSPTHLIKTRGQQVTLRCSPKSGHDTVSWYQQALGQGPQFIFQYYEEEERQRGNFPDRFSGHQFPNYSSELNVNALLLGDSALYLCASSLTGYSGNTIYFGEGSWLTVV.

The chain has TRBV25-1 and TRBJ1-4, with D unclear. Between the trimmed V and J ends, which lost 2 bases and 7 bases, there was a span of 14 bases. Germline values: CDR1 MGHDK, CDR2 SYGVNS. There are 15 residues in the CDR3. The CDR3 DNA reads TGTGCCAGCAGTGAAGGGAAAGGGTTAACTGAAAAACTGTTTTTT. Protein: CASSEGKGLTEKLFF. Combining the CDR3 with reference TRBV25-1 and TRBJ1-4 gives the whole variable domain EADIYQTPRYLVIGTGKKITLECSQTMGHDKMYWYQQDPGMELHLIHYSYGVNSTEKGDLSSESTVSRIRTEHFPLTLESARPSHTSQYLCASSEGKGLTEKLFFGSGTQLSVL.

V is TRBV24-1 and J is TRBJ1-5; TRBD1 agrees at 8 bases. V was clipped by 4 bases and J by 7 bases; unmatched bases: 2. CDR3 length: 13 amino acids. CDR1 is KGHDR, CDR2 SFDVKD, per germline. The CDR3 reads CATSEDRGQPQHF. CDR3 coding DNA: TGTGCCACCAGTGAAGACAGGGGACAGCCCCAGCATTTT.

V usage is TRBV5-1 and J usage is TRBJ1-6, with D tentatively TRBD1 (5 bases). There are 15 residues in the CDR3. Germline assignment: CDR1 SGHRS and CDR2 YFSETQ. With 4 bases removed from V and 5 bases from J, the gap between germline ends came to 13 bases. In DNA form, the CDR3 reads TGCGCCAGCAGCCCCCAAGGGGCCGATAATTCACCCCTCCACTTT. Its translation: CASSPQGADNSPLHF.

This chain connects TRBV7-8 to TRBJ1-1; TRBD1 might be the D (6 bases). V dropped 3 bases and J dropped 4 bases, with 12 bases sitting between them. The CDR3 is 14 residues long. The germline V gene encodes CDR1 SGHVS and CDR2 FQNEAQ. The CDR3 region is CASSLRVGGTEAFF. In DNA, the CDR3 is TGTGCCAGCAGCTTGAGGGTAGGGGGCACTGAAGCTTTCTTT.

Concerning this clone itself: The same CDR3 also results from other DNA sequences found in this sample. CDR3 bases: TGTGCCACCAGTGATTGGGGCAATCAGCCCCAGCATTTT. This translates into CATSDWGNQPQHF. The chain joins TRBV24-1 to TRBJ1-5; D not certain. The CDR3 is made up of 13 amino acids. The V gene's germline CDR1 is KGHDR and CDR2 SFDVKD. Trimming left V 2 bases short and J 2 bases short, with 3 bases between.

This sequence joins TRBV6-5 and TRBJ2-3; D is possibly TRBD1 or TRBD2 (5 bases each). The CDR3 has 16 residues. Germline CDR1 reads MNHEY; CDR2 reads SVGAGI. The ends were cut back, 0 bases at V and 3 bases at J, with 13 bases in the middle. CDR3 in DNA: TGTGCCAGCAGTTACTCGGGGGTTTGGGGGACAGATACGCAGTATTTT. Translated, it gives CASSYSGVWGTDTQYF.

The chain links TRBV24-1 to TRBJ2-1, with D hard to call. The V and J ends lost 3 bases and 0 bases respectively, with 14 bases between them. The CDR3 runs to 17 residues. Germline CDR1 is KGHDR and CDR2 is SFDVKD. CDR3 region: CATSDGMARSSYNEQFF. The CDR3 DNA follows: TGTGCCACCAGTGATGGAATGGCGCGTAGCTCCTACAATGAGCAGTTCTTC.

The rearrangement joins TRBV21-1 to TRBJ1-2; the tabulated D call, TRBD1, remains unverified against the DNA. TRBV21-1 is labeled a pseudogene. The CDR3 is 17 amino acids. CDR3 in DNA: TGTGCCAGCAGCAAAGTGGGGCGACAGGTAGGAGACTATGGCTACACCTTC. Its protein is CASSKVGRQVGDYGYTF.

The V call is TRBV2, the J call TRBJ2-3, with unresolved D. Trimming shortened V by 7 bases and J by 0 bases, and 11 bases separated the two germline ends. The CDR3 has 14 amino acids. In germline, CDR1 is SNHLY, CDR2 FYNNEI. The CDR3 here is CASKVRISTDTQYF. In DNA form, the CDR3 reads TGTGCCAGCAAAGTCCGTATTAGCACAGATACGCAGTATTTT. The full variable domain, rest sourced from reference TRBV2 and TRBJ2-3, is EPEVTQTPSHQVTQMGQEVILRCVPISNHLYFYWYRQILGQKVEFLVSFYNNEISEKSEIFDDQFSVERPDGSNFTLKIRSTKLEDSAMYFCASKVRISTDTQYFGPGTRLTVL.

The chain employs TRBV28 and TRBJ2-3; either TRBD1 or TRBD2 may supply D (5 bases each). The CDR3 loop spans 15 amino acids. In germline, CDR1 is MDHEN, CDR2 SYDVKM. Deletions cut 1 base from V and 0 bases from J, with 8 bases between. The CDR3 loop is CASSLYGGSTDTQYF. The CDR3 DNA reads TGTGCCAGCAGTTTATATGGGGGTAGCACAGATACGCAGTATTTT.

CDR3 coding DNA: TGTGCCAGCAGGTCGCGAAGGTTTGGCTACACCTTC. Amino acids: CASRSRRFGYTF. The chain combines TRBV27 with TRBJ1-2; unclear D gene. CDR1 is MNHEY, CDR2 SMNVEV, per germline (reference sequence). Trimming stripped 6 bases from V and 7 bases from J, with 12 bases between. This CDR3 is 12 amino acids long.

The chain recombines TRBV6-5 with TRBJ2-1; 7 nucleotides line up with TRBD2. V lost 6 bases, J lost 0 bases, and 5 bases stayed unmatched. Per germline, CDR1 MNHEY and CDR2 SVGAGI. The CDR3 has 15 amino acids. CDR3 sequence (DNA): TGTGCCAGCAGAACTCGCGGGAGCTCCTACAATGAGCAGTTCTTC. It is translated as CASRTRGSSYNEQFF.

The chain carries TRBV11-3 and TRBJ2-1; D perhaps matches TRBD1 (5 bases). There are 18 residues in the CDR3. Looked up from germline, CDR1 is SGHNT and CDR2 is YENEEA. Trimming took off 0 bases at V and 0 bases at J, with 15 bases between the two ends. The CDR3 DNA reads TGTGCCAGCAGCTTAGAAAGGGGCAGGATGAGCTCCTACAATGAGCAGTTCTTC. Amino acids: CASSLERGRMSSYNEQFF.

The chain combines TRBV28 with TRBJ1-2; 8 nucleotides line up with TRBD1. The V gene end was trimmed by 5 bases and the J gene end by 3 bases; junction bases not matched to a gene: 5. Germline assignment: CDR1 MDHEN and CDR2 SYDVKM. The CDR3 runs 14 residues. The CDR3 DNA is TGTGCCAGCAGTAAAACAGGGGGAGACTATGGCTACACCTTC. It is translated as CASSKTGGDYGYTF.